This T cell receptor (beta chain) was sequenced in a study of cytomegalovirus exposure and HLA in healthy donors. Regarding the study as a whole: Across all donors, roughly uniform sequencing depth was an assumption of the presence/absence analyses. Cytomegalovirus-associated TCR beta chains were listed, numbering some 150.

On this clone: The antigen remains unidentified.

The junction had 15 bases not matched to a gene; V was cut back by 6 bases and J by 9 bases. CDR1 is MNHEY, CDR2 SMNVEV, per germline (reference sequence). The CDR3 is 16 residues long. With 60 Vbeta and 13 Jbeta primers, the PCR was carried out. Assay used: immunoSEQ multiplex PCR; TCRdb lists only in-frame clones, some missing. The profile shows some 89,000 clones, roughly 85% of them singletons. This rearrangement joins TRBV27 to TRBJ2-7, with 12 bases aligning to TRBD1. The sequence came from a man aged 35-49 years in good health and CMV-seropositive. Specimen: PBMCs. Here the CDR3 DNA reads TGTGCCAGCAGCCGAAACCGGGACAGGGGGCGGTGTGGGCAGTACTTC. Amino acids: CASSRNRDRGRCGQYF.